Listed below are T cell receptor beta chains from one sample, sequenced in a study of T cell repertoires in cytomegalovirus infection. Using its own MiXCR run on the reads, TCRdb lists one record per CDR3 protein. The table records about 830,000 distinct CDR3 sequences, roughly 33% of them present only once. No antigens are known for them. This specimen was cultured CD8+ T cells from PBMCs, taken from culture after CMV antigen stimulation. These receptor sequences come from a human donor in good health (CMV status not recorded). Some clones in this sample may be carry-over from other donors' samples. Both conserved end residues are part of each CDR3. The D gene is left open where the match is weak. The size of a clone is reported for some rows only, either as once, few or many, or as a class for expanded clones.

>TRBJ2-3|TRBV11-2|.|.
TGTGCCAGCAGCTCACTAGCTATATTCACAGATACGCAGTATTTT
CASSSLAIFTDTQYF
>TRBJ1-1|TRBV6-5|.|.
TGTGCCAGCAGTTTACAGGTTGGGAACACTGAAGCTTTCTTT
CASSLQVGNTEAFF
>TRBJ1-2|TRBV9|.|.
TGTGCCAGCGCATCATCGGGACCAGGGGGCTACACCTTC
CASASSGPGGYTF
>TRBJ1-3|TRBV4-1|.|TRBD1
TGCGCCAGCAGCCGCTACGACAGGGCTGGAAACACCATATATTTT
CASSRYDRAGNTIYF
>TRBJ2-7|TRBV7-9|many|.
TGTGCCAGCAGCTTAATTGAGGACGGCGTTCGCGAGCAGTACTTC
CASSLIEDGVREQYF
>TRBJ2-7|TRBV2|.|TRBD1
TGTGCCAGAGGAACCCTGGGACAGGGGACCTACGAGCAGTACTTC
CARGTLGQGTYEQYF
>TRBJ1-1|TRBV6-5|few|TRBD1
TGTGCCAGCAGTTACTTCGACAGGGTGGGTGAAGCTTTCTTT
CASSYFDRVGEAFF
>TRBJ1-3|TRBV7-9|few|.
TGTGCCAGCAGCGTCGTAGGGGGAAACACCATATATTTT
CASSVVGGNTIYF
>TRBJ2-1|TRBV6-5|.|TRBD1
TGTGCCAGCAAACTCCGGGACAGATACAATGAGCAGTTCTTC
CASKLRDRYNEQFF
>TRBJ2-5|TRBV7-9|.|.
TGTGCCAGCAGCTCCGGGACAACCCAAGAGACCCAGTACTTC
CASSSGTTQETQYF
>TRBJ2-4|TRBV7-4|few|.
TGTGCCAGCAGCCCCCTAGCTAACATTCAGTACTTC
CASSPLANIQYF
>TRBJ2-3|TRBV6-5|.|.
TGTGCCAGCAGTCACCCCAATCCCCCAGGGGACTCCACAGATACGCAGTATTTT
CASSHPNPPGDSTDTQYF
>TRBJ1-2|TRBV6-5|many|.
TGTGCCAGCAGTTACCGGACACCCCAGAAGGCTAACTATGGCTACACCTTC
CASSYRTPQKANYGYTF
>TRBJ2-7|TRBV4-1|.|.
TGCGCCAGCAGCCAAGAACAAGGCGGAGCCTACGAGCAGTACTTC
CASSQEQGGAYEQYF
>TRBJ2-7|TRBV7-9|few|TRBD1
TGTGCCAGCAGCTTCGGGACAGGACTAACCTACGAGCAGTACTTC
CASSFGTGLTYEQYF
>TRBJ1-1|TRBV7-2|.|.
TGTGCCAGCAGCTTAAATGGATTGGGGGAGAACACTGAAGCTTTCTTT
CASSLNGLGENTEAFF
>TRBJ1-1|TRBV10-1|few|.
TGCGCCAGCAGTGAGTCGGAAGCAGTCCTAAGGAACACTGAAGCTTTCTTT
CASSESEAVLRNTEAFF
>TRBJ2-3|TRBV27|.|.
TGTGCCAGCAGTCCATCTATGGATACGCAGTATTTT
CASSPSMDTQYF
>TRBJ2-5|TRBV7-6|.|TRBD1
TGTGCCAGCAGCTTACGGGACAGCGAAGAGACCCAGTACTTC
CASSLRDSEETQYF
>TRBJ2-7|TRBV19|few|.
TGTGCCAGTAGTATAGAGAGCTCCTACGAGCAGTACTTC
CASSIESSYEQYF
>TRBJ1-6|TRBV7-6|.|TRBD1
TGTGCCAGCAGCGTCACCAGGGGGGAACCCCTCCACTTT
CASSVTRGEPLHF
>TRBJ1-1|TRBV7-9|many|.
TGTGCCAGCAGCTTAGAGCCTATGAACACTGAAGCTTTCTTT
CASSLEPMNTEAFF
>TRBJ2-1|TRBV7-2|few|.
TGTGCCAGCAGCTTATCCCCAGCGAGCCCGTACAATGAGCAGTTCTTC
CASSLSPASPYNEQFF
>TRBJ2-2|TRBV19|few|.
TGTGCCAGTAGTATTAGGGGTATCGGGGAGCTGTTTTTT
CASSIRGIGELFF
>TRBJ1-4|TRBV7-9|.|.
TGTGCCAGCAGCCCACACCCTGAAAAACTGTTTTTT
CASSPHPEKLFF
>TRBJ2-1|TRBV6-1|.|.
TGTGCCAGCAGTGAAGCATCATGGGGGCACTCCTACAATGAGCAGTTCTTC
CASSEASWGHSYNEQFF
>TRBJ1-3|TRBV7-9|many|.
TGTGCCAGCGCCCCGACAAGCTCTGGAAACACCATATATTTT
CASAPTSSGNTIYF
>TRBJ1-6|TRBV10-3|few|.
TGTGCCATCAGTGACGTGGGGGTGCTTAATTCACCCCTCCACTTT
CAISDVGVLNSPLHF
>TRBJ1-2|TRBV6-1|.|.
TGTGCCAGCAGTGAATCTCAGGGCCACTATGGCTACACCTTC
CASSESQGHYGYTF
>TRBJ2-3|TRBV4-1|few|.
TGCGCCAGCAGCCAAGGGGAACCTCTCTATGATCCGCAGTATTTT
CASSQGEPLYDPQYF
>TRBJ1-1|TRBV18|.|.
TGTGCCAGCTCACAGGGACCTAGGGACACTGAAGCTTTCTTT
CASSQGPRDTEAFF
>TRBJ2-3|TRBV20-1|few|TRBD1
TGCAGTGCTAGAGCGCCGGGACAGGGGGCGGAAGATACGCAGTATTTT
CSARAPGQGAEDTQYF
>TRBJ1-2|TRBV7-9|.|.
TGTGCCAGCAGCTTCCTGGACAGTTCGGGCGGCTACACCTTC
CASSFLDSSGGYTF
>TRBJ1-3|TRBV6-5|few|.
TGTGCCAGCAGTCACGACAGACTCTCTGGAAACACCATATATTTT
CASSHDRLSGNTIYF
>TRBJ2-6|TRBV5-1|.|.
TGCGCCAGCAGCTCCGGATCGGGTTCTGGGGCCAACGTCCTGACTTTC
CASSSGSGSGANVLTF
>TRBJ2-5|TRBV7-9|many|.
TGTGCCAGCAGCTTAAGGCGCCAGCCCAGGGGAGAGACCCAGTACTTC
CASSLRRQPRGETQYF
>TRBJ1-2|TRBV7-8|.|TRBD1
TGTGCCAGGAGCTTAGCTCGGACAGGGGGCTTAGACTATGGCTACACCTTC
CARSLARTGGLDYGYTF
>TRBJ1-1|TRBV6-5|few|TRBD1
TGTGCCAGCAGTTACTCAGGGGGCACGTACACTGAAGCTTTCTTT
CASSYSGGTYTEAFF
>TRBJ1-5|TRBV28|.|.
TGTGCCAGCAGACAGGTAGGAGCTCAGCCCCAGCATTTT
CASRQVGAQPQHF
>TRBJ1-5|TRBV7-8|many|.
TGTGCCAGCAGCTCCCCGGGGAGCGGGTCCAATCAGCCCCAGCATTTT
CASSSPGSGSNQPQHF
>TRBJ1-1|TRBV5-1|few|.
TGCGCCAGCAGCTTGGAGGCGTTATTAAACACTGAAGCTTTCTTT
CASSLEALLNTEAFF
>TRBJ2-3|TRBV4-3|.|TRBD2
TGCGCCAGCAGCCAGTCGGGACTAGCGGGGATTGACCAAGTTCTGTATTTT
CASSQSGLAGIDQVLYF
>TRBJ1-4|TRBV7-2|many|.
TGTGCCAGCAGCTTAGTAGGGGAGTTGGCTAATGAAAAACTGTTTTTT
CASSLVGELANEKLFF
>TRBJ1-3|TRBV19|.|.
TGTGCCAGTAGTATATCTCAGGCGACCTCTGGAAACACCATATATTTT
CASSISQATSGNTIYF